This passage covers 6 T cell receptor beta chains from one sample sequenced in a study of early T cells in non-severe SARS-CoV-2 infection. TCRdb passed the 5' RACE reads through MiXCR, listing each CDR3 protein once. Of about 29,000 distinct CDR3 sequences detected, less than 6.5% appear once; the ten largest clones hold 3.5% to 5.5%. The sequencing sample was made of whole blood. Receptors originate from an adult who was a healthcare worker with PCR-confirmed SARS-CoV-2 infection or an uninfected control (not recorded which).

This clonotype was seen only a few times. The chain recombines TRBV9 with TRBJ2-7; the match to TRBD1 covers 11 bases. In germline, CDR1 is SGDLS, CDR2 YYNGEE. J was trimmed by 1 base and V by 4 bases; bases with no gene match: 4. This CDR3 is built from 15 residues. The CDR3 DNA reads TGTGCCAGCAGCCCCGGACAGGGGGCTTCCTACGAGCAGTACTTC. Its protein is CASSPGQGASYEQYF.

This clonotype was counted at least ten times. The chain recombines TRBV20-1 with TRBJ2-1; 16 bases map to TRBD2. After removal of 5 bases from V and 7 bases from J, the junction contained 8 bases not matched to a gene. The CDR3 spans 16 residues. The germline gives CDR1 DFQATT, CDR2 SNEGSKA (reference sequence). CDR3 sequence (DNA): TGCAGTGCTTCGGGACTAGCGGGAGGGCCGGGGAATGAGCAGTTCTTC. Translation: CSASGLAGGPGNEQFF.

This clonotype was counted many times. The rearrangement uses TRBV7-2 and TRBJ1-2; D is possibly TRBD1 (6 bases). Germline-derived CDR1 and CDR2 are SGHTA and FQGNSA. This CDR3 is built from 14 residues. V was trimmed by 3 bases and J by 0 bases, leaving 8 bases between them. Here the CDR3 DNA reads TGTGCCAGCAGCTTCAGGGGATCTAACTATGGCTACACCTTC. Amino acids: CASSFRGSNYGYTF. The full variable domain, completed using reference TRBV7-2 and TRBJ1-2, is GAGVSQSPSNKVTEKGKDVELRCDPISGHTALYWYRQSLGQGLEFLIYFQGNSAPDKSGLPSDRFSAERTGGSVSTLTIQRTQQEDSAVYLCASSFRGSNYGYTFGSGTRLTVV.

This clonotype was recorded many times. This chain joins TRBV25-1 and TRBJ2-7; D is unresolved. Trimming pared 4 bases from V and 3 bases from J, leaving 7 bases between. From germline, CDR1 is MGHDK and CDR2 SYGVNS. The CDR3 has 12 amino acids. CDR3 sequence (DNA): TGTGCCAGCAGTGCCAGCCTCTACGAGCAGTACTTC. Protein product: CASSASLYEQYF.

This clonotype came up many times. The junction differs from germline at one of its ends, possibly a read error. This chain joins TRBV7-6 and TRBJ2-1, with 10 bases that match TRBD2. The CDR3 has 15 amino acids. Germline assignment: CDR1 SGHVS and CDR2 FNYEAQ. The CDR3 coding sequence is TGTGCCAGCAGCCTAGCGGGAGCCTCCTACAATGAGCAGTTCTTC. Its translation: CASSLAGASYNEQFF.

At least ten counts were recorded for this clonotype. V usage is TRBV20-1 and J usage is TRBJ2-1; 10 positions match TRBD2. Germline lookup yields CDR1 DFQATT and CDR2 SNEGSKA (reference sequence). The CDR3 spans 17 residues. V was pared by 2 bases and J by 7 bases, with 14 bases of the junction left unmatched. CDR3 amino acids: CSARSLRLAGGPNEQFF. The CDR3, as DNA: TGCAGTGCTAGATCGTTGAGACTAGCGGGCGGTCCAAATGAGCAGTTCTTC.